This T cell receptor beta chain was sequenced for a study of PD-1 blockade in classical Hodgkin lymphoma. Specified time point: cycle 4 day 1 (C4D1), after less than seven weeks of nivolumab. Brentuximab vedotin exposure varied among the patients, all of whom had relapsed after autologous stem cell transplantation. Negative magnetic selection isolated CD4+ T cells from thawed PBMCs. From germline, CDR1 is ENHRY and CDR2 SYGVKD. The CDR3 spans 14 residues. Trimming removed 7 bases from V and 5 bases from J, with 15 bases in between. Assay: immunoSEQ multiplex PCR; the TCRdb copy retains only in-frame clones and omits some. This sample has 25,000 or so clones, with more than 80% found just once.

The receptor's source is a human donor with classical Hodgkin lymphoma. The source material was CD4+ T cells from blood, sampled before the fourth cycle of nivolumab. V and J are TRBV10-3 and TRBJ2-4; D is tentatively TRBD1 or TRBD2 (5 bases each). CDR3 in amino acids: CAIKRDPKENIQYF. CDR3 sequence (DNA): TGTGCCATCAAGAGGGACCCCAAGGAAAACATTCAGTACTTC.